This TCR beta chain was sequenced in a study of blood T cell repertoires in COVID-19. Study in general: From the United States, Italy and Spain came samples of acute and convalescent COVID-19.

How the authors handled the data: How many nucleated cells were present was estimated from reference gene primer amplification. The data were produced by immunoSEQ multiplex PCR, yet TCRdb's version contains in-frame clones alone and is incomplete. Clone size and V and J calls were adopted from that table, with D and trimming inferred from the DNA. Of around 380,000 clones in the sample, roughly 86% were seen once. Which cohort a participant joined came from the clinical history participants gave. The CDR3 contains 14 residues. With 2 bases removed from V and 1 base from J, the gap between germline ends came to 9 bases. The V gene's germline CDR1 is SGDLS and CDR2 YYNGEE.

The source is a young man who had recovered from COVID-19. Sequences were obtained from PBMCs or T cells enriched from blood (not recorded which). V is TRBV9 and J is TRBJ1-1; possible D gene TRBD1, 6 bases. CDR3: CASSVGARNTEAFF. As DNA, the CDR3 is TGTGCCAGCAGCGTGGGGGCGAGGAACACTGAAGCTTTCTTT. Filled out from reference TRBV9 and TRBJ1-1, the complete variable domain reads DSGVTQTPKHLITATGQRVTLRCSPRSGDLSVYWYQQSLDQGLQFLIQYYNGEERAKGNILERFSAQQFPDLHSELNLSSLELGDSALYFCASSVGARNTEAFFGQGTRLTVV.